The rows below give T cell receptor beta chains drawn from one sample of a study of identical twins. TCRdb re-derived calls from the 5' RACE reads in MiXCR, one entry per CDR3 protein. The sample records some 570,000 distinct CDR3 sequences, approximately 20% being singletons. These data were also reused for a study on yellow fever vaccine responses in identical twins.

The sequencing input was CD4+ T cells sorted from blood. These receptors were collected from a woman between 18 and 30 years old in good health. CDR3s include the opening cysteine and the closing phenylalanine or tryptophan. The D gene is left open where the match is weak. For some rows the clone size is stated as once, few or many, or as a class when expanded; others skip it.

clone size	V gene	J gene	D gene	CDR3 protein	CDR3 DNA
few	TRBV5-6	TRBJ2-1	TRBD2	CASTTRPPSGRGLGNEQFF	TGTGCCAGCACCACGCGACCCCCTAGCGGGAGGGGGCTGGGCAATGAGCAGTTCTTC
few	TRBV19	TRBJ2-1	.	CASSPLALGNEQFF	TGTGCCAGTAGTCCCCTAGCCCTCGGGAATGAGCAGTTCTTC
.	TRBV27	TRBJ2-5	TRBD1	CASSFLGQGSQTQYF	TGTGCCAGCAGTTTTTTGGGACAGGGGTCTCAGACCCAGTACTTC
.	TRBV11-2	TRBJ2-2	.	CASGTQWGAAGELFF	TGTGCCAGCGGAACCCAATGGGGGGCGGCCGGGGAGCTGTTTTTT
many	TRBV4-1	TRBJ2-1	.	CASSQDGQPGDEQFF	TGCGCCAGCAGCCAAGATGGACAGCCGGGGGATGAGCAGTTCTTC
few	TRBV10-3	TRBJ1-4	.	CASHEGANEKLFF	TGTGCCTCCCACGAGGGCGCTAATGAAAAACTGTTTTTT
few	TRBV5-6	TRBJ1-2	TRBD1	CASSSGGYGYTF	TGTGCCAGCAGCTCAGGGGGCTATGGCTACACCTTC
few	TRBV7-2	TRBJ2-1	TRBD2	CASSFRDQRTGTSGRFGYNEQFF	TGTGCCAGCAGCTTCCGGGACCAGAGGACCGGGACTAGCGGGAGATTCGGTTACAATGAGCAGTTCTTC
.	TRBV3-1	TRBJ2-5	TRBD2	CASSQDGFGTSGSRETQYF	TGTGCCAGCAGCCAAGATGGCTTCGGGACTAGCGGGAGTCGGGAGACCCAGTACTTC
.	TRBV18	TRBJ2-7	TRBD2	CASSPSGLADSYEQYF	TGTGCCAGCTCACCTTCGGGACTAGCGGACTCCTACGAGCAGTACTTC
.	TRBV10-3	TRBJ2-3	TRBD2	CATSTGPTSVSTDTQYF	TGTGCCACTTCGACGGGCCCAACTAGCGTTAGCACAGATACGCAGTATTTT
few	TRBV27	TRBJ2-1	.	CASSQKANEQFF	TGTGCCAGCAGCCAAAAGGCCAATGAGCAGTTCTTC
few	TRBV18	TRBJ2-5	TRBD2	CASSRGTSGETQYF	TGTGCCAGCTCACGCGGGACTAGCGGAGAGACCCAGTACTTC
.	TRBV29-1	TRBJ1-1	.	CSVDSDFNEAFF	TGCAGCGTTGACTCAGACTTTAATGAAGCTTTCTTT
few	TRBV4-2	TRBJ2-1	.	CASSQEGRGIYNEQFF	TGTGCCAGCAGCCAAGAGGGCCGGGGCATCTACAATGAGCAGTTCTTC
.	TRBV12-3/TRBV12-4	TRBJ1-2	.	CASSLPRGGYTF	TGTGCCAGCAGTTTACCTCGGGGTGGCTACACCTTC
.	TRBV12-3/TRBV12-4	TRBJ1-1	TRBD1	CASRQGANTEAFF	TGTGCCAGCAGGCAGGGGGCGAACACTGAAGCTTTCTTT
few	TRBV10-3	TRBJ2-7	.	CAISEVSGSPREQYF	TGTGCCATCAGTGAGGTATCAGGGAGTCCTAGGGAGCAGTACTTC
few	TRBV27	TRBJ2-7	.	CASSYPSYEQYF	TGTGCCAGCAGTTACCCCTCCTACGAGCAGTACTTC
.	TRBV5-1	TRBJ1-2	TRBD1	CASSPTTPGTGSTGYTF	TGCGCCAGCAGTCCAACTACGCCCGGGACAGGGTCCACTGGCTACACCTTC
few	TRBV12-3/TRBV12-4	TRBJ2-2	.	CASSKRTTGGELFF	TGTGCCAGCAGTAAAAGGACTACGGGCGGGGAGCTGTTTTTT
few	TRBV27	TRBJ1-1	.	CASSLLGIGRRNTEAFF	TGTGCCAGCAGTCTCCTGGGGATCGGACGAAGGAACACTGAAGCTTTCTTT
.	TRBV29-1	TRBJ2-1	.	CSVEEGDRQYNEQFF	TGCAGCGTTGAAGAGGGCGACCGACAATACAATGAGCAGTTCTTC
few	TRBV9	TRBJ1-1	TRBD1	CASSLPPGQGTEAFF	TGTGCCAGCAGCCTCCCCCCGGGACAGGGAACTGAAGCTTTCTTT
many	TRBV5-1	TRBJ1-6	.	CASSLEGGSPLHF	TGCGCCAGCAGCTTGGAGGGGGGTTCACCCCTCCACTTT
many	TRBV20-1	TRBJ2-1	.	CSAEGLSNEQFF	TGCAGTGCTGAGGGACTCAGCAATGAGCAGTTCTTC
.	TRBV28	TRBJ2-1	.	CASRPLLVPYNEQFF	TGTGCCAGCAGACCACTGCTAGTCCCCTACAATGAGCAGTTCTTC
few	TRBV20-1	TRBJ2-2	.	CSPRGYTGELFF	TGCAGTCCCAGGGGTTACACCGGGGAGCTGTTTTTT
.	TRBV28	TRBJ2-3	.	CASNQEGGSSDTQYF	TGTGCCAGCAATCAAGAGGGGGGAAGTTCAGATACGCAGTATTTT
few	TRBV11-2	TRBJ2-3	.	CASSQTSRADTQYF	TGTGCCAGCAGCCAAACTAGTCGGGCAGATACGCAGTATTTT
.	TRBV6-2/TRBV6-3	TRBJ2-5	.	CASSYLLEGEQETQYF	TGTGCCAGCAGTTACTTGTTGGAGGGTGAACAAGAGACCCAGTACTTC
.	TRBV11-2	TRBJ2-3	TRBD2	CASSLEAGVGRDTQYF	TGTGCCAGCAGCTTAGAAGCGGGAGTTGGGAGGGATACGCAGTATTTT
few	TRBV19	TRBJ2-1	TRBD2	CASSAGLDWGNEQFF	TGTGCCAGTAGTGCAGGACTAGATTGGGGGAATGAGCAGTTCTTC
many	TRBV24-1	TRBJ2-1	.	CATSDLRAGAQSKPYEQFF	TGTGCCACCAGTGACCTCCGGGCCGGGGCTCAGAGTAAGCCTTATGAGCAGTTCTTC
few	TRBV11-1	TRBJ2-1	TRBD2	CASSLPYRLAGVVNEQFF	TGTGCCAGCAGCTTACCCTATCGACTAGCGGGAGTCGTCAATGAGCAGTTCTTC
few	TRBV6-2/TRBV6-3	TRBJ2-2	.	CASSYSVRVRDTGELFF	TGTGCCAGCAGTTACTCGGTTAGGGTTCGGGACACCGGGGAGCTGTTTTTT
few	TRBV20-1	TRBJ2-3	TRBD2	CSAPASGALSSTDTQYF	TGCAGTGCTCCGGCTAGCGGGGCCCTATCTAGCACAGATACGCAGTATTTT
many	TRBV20-1	TRBJ2-1	.	CSARPSYNEQFF	TGCAGTGCGCGGCCCTCCTACAATGAGCAGTTCTTC
few	TRBV5-1	TRBJ2-2	TRBD2	CASSRTSGGRTGELFF	TGCGCCAGCAGCCGGACATCGGGGGGGAGAACCGGGGAGCTGTTTTTT
.	TRBV28	TRBJ2-2	TRBD2	CASFLAGDTGELFF	TGTGCCAGTTTCCTAGCGGGGGACACCGGGGAGCTGTTTTTT
once	TRBV20-1	TRBJ2-2	.	CSARDGSYSGWELFF	TGCAGTGCTAGAGATGGGTCCTACAGCGGCTGGGAGCTGTTTTTT
.	TRBV6-6	TRBJ2-3	.	CASARGSDTQYF	TGTGCCAGCGCTCGGGGATCAGATACGCAGTATTTT
.	TRBV15	TRBJ1-2	.	CATSREEGSGFDGYTF	TGTGCCACCAGCAGAGAGGAGGGGAGCGGCTTCGATGGCTACACCTTC
few	TRBV7-9	TRBJ1-4	.	CASSRVATNEKLFF	TGTGCCAGCAGCCGCGTTGCAACTAATGAAAAACTGTTTTTT
many	TRBV24-1	TRBJ2-1	.	CATSAPGDEQFF	TGTGCCACCAGTGCCCCCGGTGATGAGCAGTTCTTC
.	TRBV20-1	TRBJ1-1	TRBD1	CSADRGRTEAFF	TGCAGTGCTGACAGGGGGCGGACTGAAGCTTTCTTT
few	TRBV10-3	TRBJ2-7	.	CAISVQSYEQYF	TGTGCCATCAGTGTGCAGAGCTACGAGCAGTACTTC
few	TRBV4-1	TRBJ1-1	.	CASSQDRGARTEAFF	TGCGCCAGCAGCCAAGATCGGGGGGCGCGTACTGAAGCTTTCTTT
.	TRBV7-2	TRBJ1-1	.	CASSLASQGLSTEAFF	TGTGCCAGCAGCTTAGCGTCTCAGGGATTGAGCACTGAAGCTTTCTTT
few	TRBV27	TRBJ2-3	.	CARGWRGLTDTQYF	TGTGCCAGGGGGTGGCGGGGTCTCACAGATACGCAGTATTTT
.	TRBV29-1	TRBJ2-1	TRBD2	CSTAGPQGQFF	TGCAGCACAGCGGGACCGCAAGGGCAGTTCTTC
few	TRBV5-1	TRBJ1-2	.	CASSLVSGKGYYGYTF	TGCGCCAGCAGCTTGGTGTCAGGGAAAGGGTACTATGGCTACACCTTC
.	TRBV5-1	TRBJ1-4	.	CASTGSGTNEKLFF	TGCGCCAGCACCGGGTCCGGAACTAATGAAAAACTGTTTTTT
.	TRBV25-1	TRBJ2-2	.	CASSDGFGELFF	TGTGCCAGCAGTGATGGGTTCGGGGAGCTGTTTTTT